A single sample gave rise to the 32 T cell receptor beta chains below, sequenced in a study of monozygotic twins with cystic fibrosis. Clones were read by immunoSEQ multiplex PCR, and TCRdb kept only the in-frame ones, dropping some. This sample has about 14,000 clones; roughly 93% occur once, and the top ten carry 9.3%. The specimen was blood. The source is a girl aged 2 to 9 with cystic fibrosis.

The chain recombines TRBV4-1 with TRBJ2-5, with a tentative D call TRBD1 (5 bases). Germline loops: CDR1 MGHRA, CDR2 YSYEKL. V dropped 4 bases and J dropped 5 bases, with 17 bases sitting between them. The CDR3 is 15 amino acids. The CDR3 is CASSPGPRVGETQYF. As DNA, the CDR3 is TGCGCCAGCAGCCCGGGTCCCAGGGTTGGGGAGACCCAGTACTTC.

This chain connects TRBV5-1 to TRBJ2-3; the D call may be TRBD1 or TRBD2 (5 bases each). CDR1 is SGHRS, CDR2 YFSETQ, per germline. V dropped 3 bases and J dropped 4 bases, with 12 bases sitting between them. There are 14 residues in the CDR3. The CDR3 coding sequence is TGCGCCAGCAGCTCCGGGACCCCGGCAGATACGCAGTATTTT. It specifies CASSSGTPADTQYF.

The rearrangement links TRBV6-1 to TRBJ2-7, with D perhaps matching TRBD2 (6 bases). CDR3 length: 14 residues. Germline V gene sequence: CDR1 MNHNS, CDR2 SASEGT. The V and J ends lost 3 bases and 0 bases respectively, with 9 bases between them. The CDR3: CASSERGPSYEQYF. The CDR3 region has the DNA TGTGCCAGCAGTGAGCGGGGCCCCTCCTACGAGCAGTACTTC.

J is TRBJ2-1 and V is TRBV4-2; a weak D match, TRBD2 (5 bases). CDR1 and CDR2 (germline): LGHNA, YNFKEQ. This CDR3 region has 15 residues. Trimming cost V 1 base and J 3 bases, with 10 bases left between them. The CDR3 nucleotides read TGTGCCAGCAGCCAAGTGCAGGAGGACTACAATGAGCAGTTCTTC. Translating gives CASSQVQEDYNEQFF.

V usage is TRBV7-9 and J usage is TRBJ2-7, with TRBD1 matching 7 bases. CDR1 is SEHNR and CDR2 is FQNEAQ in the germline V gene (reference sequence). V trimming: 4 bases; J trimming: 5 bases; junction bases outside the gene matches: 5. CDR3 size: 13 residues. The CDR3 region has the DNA TGTGCCAGCAGCTGGACAGGCGAGGACGAGCAGTACTTC. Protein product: CASSWTGEDEQYF.

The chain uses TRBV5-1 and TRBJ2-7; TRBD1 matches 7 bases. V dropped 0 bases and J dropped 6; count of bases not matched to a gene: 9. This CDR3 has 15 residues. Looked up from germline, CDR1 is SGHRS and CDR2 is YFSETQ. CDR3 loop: CASSLATGFPLEQYF. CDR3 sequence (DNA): TGCGCCAGCAGCTTGGCGACAGGGTTCCCCCTCGAGCAGTACTTC.

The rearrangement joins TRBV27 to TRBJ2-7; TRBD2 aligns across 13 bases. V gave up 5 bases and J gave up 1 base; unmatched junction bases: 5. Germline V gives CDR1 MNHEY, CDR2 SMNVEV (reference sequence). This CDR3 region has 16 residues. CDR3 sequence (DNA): TGTGCCAGCAGTGCCCCGGGACTAGCGGGGTCCTACGAGCAGTACTTC. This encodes CASSAPGLAGSYEQYF.

CDR3 protein: CASSTLPTGPNTIYF. The CDR3 DNA sequence: TGTGCCAGCAGTACACTACCGACAGGGCCCAACACCATATATTTT. The rearrangement uses TRBV27 and TRBJ1-3; 7 positions match TRBD1. V lost 5 bases and J lost 7; bases outside the gene matches: 11. This CDR3 contains 15 residues. Germline V gene lookup returns CDR1 MNHEY and CDR2 SMNVEV (reference sequence).

As DNA, the CDR3 is TGCAGCGTTGCCCATAACTCTGGGGCCAACGTCCTGACTTTC. It yields the protein CSVAHNSGANVLTF. J is TRBJ2-6 and V is TRBV29-1; D gene uncertain. CDR1 and CDR2 from the germline V gene are SQVTM and ANQGSEA. V was trimmed by 4 bases and J by 0 bases, leaving 7 bases between them. The CDR3 extends over 14 amino acids.

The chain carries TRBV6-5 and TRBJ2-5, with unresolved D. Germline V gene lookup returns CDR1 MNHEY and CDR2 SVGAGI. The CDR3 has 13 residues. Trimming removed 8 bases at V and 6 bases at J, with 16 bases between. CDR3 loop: CASAPWSVKTQYF. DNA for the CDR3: TGTGCCAGCGCCCCTTGGAGCGTTAAGACCCAGTACTTC.

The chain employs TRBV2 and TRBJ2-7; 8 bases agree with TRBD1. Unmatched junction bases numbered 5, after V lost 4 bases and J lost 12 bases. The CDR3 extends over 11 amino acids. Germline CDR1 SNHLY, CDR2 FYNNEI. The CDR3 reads CASSVDRGMYF. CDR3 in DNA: TGTGCCAGCAGTGTTGACAGGGGAATGTACTTC. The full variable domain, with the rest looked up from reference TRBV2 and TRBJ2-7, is EPEVTQTPSHQVTQMGQEVILRCVPISNHLYFYWYRQILGQKVEFLVSFYNNEISEKSEIFDDQFSVERPDGSNFTLKIRSTKLEDSAMYFCASSVDRGMYFGPGTRLTVT.

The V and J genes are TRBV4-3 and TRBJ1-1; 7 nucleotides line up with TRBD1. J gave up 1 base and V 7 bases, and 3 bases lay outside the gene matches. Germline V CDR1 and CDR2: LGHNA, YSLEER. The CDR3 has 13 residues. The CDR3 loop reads CASNRDRNTEAFF. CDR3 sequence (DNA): TGCGCCAGCAATCGGGACAGGAACACTGAAGCTTTCTTT.

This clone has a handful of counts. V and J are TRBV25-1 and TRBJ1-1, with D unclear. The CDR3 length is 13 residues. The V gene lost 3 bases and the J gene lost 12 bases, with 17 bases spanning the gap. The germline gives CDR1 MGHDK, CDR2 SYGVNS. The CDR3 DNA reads TGTGCCAGCAGTGAGGGTAGCCTGTCAGTACCTTTCTTT. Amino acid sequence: CASSEGSLSVPFF.

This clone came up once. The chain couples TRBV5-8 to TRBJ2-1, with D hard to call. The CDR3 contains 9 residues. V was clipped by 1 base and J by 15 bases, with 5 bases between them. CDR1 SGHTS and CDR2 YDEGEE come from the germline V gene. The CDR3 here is CASSLIGFF. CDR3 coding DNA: TGTGCCAGCAGCTTGATCGGGTTCTTC.

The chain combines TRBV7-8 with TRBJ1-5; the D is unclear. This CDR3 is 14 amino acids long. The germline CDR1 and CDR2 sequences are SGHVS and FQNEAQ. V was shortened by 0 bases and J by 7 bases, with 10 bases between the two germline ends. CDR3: CASSLARQWQPQHF. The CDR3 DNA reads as TGTGCCAGCAGCTTAGCGCGGCAATGGCAGCCCCAGCATTTT.

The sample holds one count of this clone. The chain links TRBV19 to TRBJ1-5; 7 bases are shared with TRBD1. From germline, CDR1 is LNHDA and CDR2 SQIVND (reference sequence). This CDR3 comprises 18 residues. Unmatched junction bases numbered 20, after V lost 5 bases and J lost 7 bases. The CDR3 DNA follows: TGTGCCAGTAGTGCAATACAGACAGGGCGGGTTAACAGCCAGCCCCAGCATTTT. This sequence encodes CASSAIQTGRVNSQPQHF.

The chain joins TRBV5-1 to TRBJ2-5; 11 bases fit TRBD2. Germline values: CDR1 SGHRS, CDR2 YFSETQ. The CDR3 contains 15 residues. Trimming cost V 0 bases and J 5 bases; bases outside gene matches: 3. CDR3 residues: CASSLVASGGETQYF. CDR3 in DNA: TGCGCCAGCAGCTTGGTGGCTAGCGGGGGGGAGACCCAGTACTTC.

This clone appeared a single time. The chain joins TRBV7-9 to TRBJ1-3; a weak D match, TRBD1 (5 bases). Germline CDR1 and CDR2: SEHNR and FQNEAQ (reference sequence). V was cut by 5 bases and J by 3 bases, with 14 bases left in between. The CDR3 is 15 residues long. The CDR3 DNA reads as TGTGCCAGCAGCATCAGCTCGGGGGGTGGAAACACCATATATTTT. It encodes CASSISSGGGNTIYF.

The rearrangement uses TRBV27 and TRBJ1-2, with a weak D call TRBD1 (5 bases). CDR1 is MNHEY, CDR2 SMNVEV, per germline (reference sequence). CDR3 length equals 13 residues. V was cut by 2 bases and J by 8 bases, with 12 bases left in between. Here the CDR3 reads CASSLQGARGYTF. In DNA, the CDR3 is TGTGCCAGCAGTTTACAAGGGGCGAGGGGCTACACCTTC.

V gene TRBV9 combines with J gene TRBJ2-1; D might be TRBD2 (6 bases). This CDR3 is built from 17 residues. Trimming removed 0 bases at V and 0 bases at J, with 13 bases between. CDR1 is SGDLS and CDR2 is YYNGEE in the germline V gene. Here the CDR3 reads CASSVDLASSSYNEQFF. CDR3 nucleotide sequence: TGTGCCAGCAGCGTAGACCTAGCGAGTAGCTCCTACAATGAGCAGTTCTTC. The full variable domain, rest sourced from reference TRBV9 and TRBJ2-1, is DSGVTQTPKHLITATGQRVTLRCSPRSGDLSVYWYQQSLDQGLQFLIQYYNGEERAKGNILERFSAQQFPDLHSELNLSSLELGDSALYFCASSVDLASSSYNEQFFGPGTRLTVL.

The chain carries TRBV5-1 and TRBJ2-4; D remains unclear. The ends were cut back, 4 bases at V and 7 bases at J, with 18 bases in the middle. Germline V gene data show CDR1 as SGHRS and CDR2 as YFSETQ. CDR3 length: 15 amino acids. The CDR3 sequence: CASSRAESTSNIQYF. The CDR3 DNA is TGCGCCAGCAGCCGGGCGGAGAGCACGAGTAACATTCAGTACTTC.

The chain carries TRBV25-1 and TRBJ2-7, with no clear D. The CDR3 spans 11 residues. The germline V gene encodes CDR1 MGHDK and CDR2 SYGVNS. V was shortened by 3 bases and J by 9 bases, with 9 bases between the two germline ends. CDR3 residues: CASSEPSRQYF. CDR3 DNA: TGTGCCAGCAGTGAGCCATCCAGGCAGTACTTC.

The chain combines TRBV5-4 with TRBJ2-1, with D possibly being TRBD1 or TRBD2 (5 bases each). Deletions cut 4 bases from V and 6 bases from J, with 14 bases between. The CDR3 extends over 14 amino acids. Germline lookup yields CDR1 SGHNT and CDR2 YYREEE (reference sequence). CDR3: CASSAMDGGNEQFF. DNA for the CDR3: TGTGCCAGCAGCGCGATGGATGGGGGCAATGAGCAGTTCTTC. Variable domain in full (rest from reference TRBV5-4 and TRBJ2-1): ETGVTQSPTHLIKTRGQQVTLRCSSQSGHNTVSWYQQALGQGPQFIFQYYREEENGRGNFPPRFSGLQFPNYSSELNVNALELDDSALYLCASSAMDGGNEQFFGPGTRLTVL.

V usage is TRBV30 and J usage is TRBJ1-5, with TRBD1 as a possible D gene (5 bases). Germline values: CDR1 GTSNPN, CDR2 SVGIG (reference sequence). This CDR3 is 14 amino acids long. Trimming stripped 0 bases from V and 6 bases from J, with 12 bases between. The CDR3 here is CAWSVGGLGQPQHF. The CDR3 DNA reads TGTGCCTGGAGTGTCGGGGGACTAGGTCAGCCCCAGCATTTT.

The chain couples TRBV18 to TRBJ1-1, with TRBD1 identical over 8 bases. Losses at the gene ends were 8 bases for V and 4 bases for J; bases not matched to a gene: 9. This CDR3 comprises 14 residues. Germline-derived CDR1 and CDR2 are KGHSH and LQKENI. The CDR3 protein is CASARTGLSTEAFF. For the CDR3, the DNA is TGTGCCAGCGCCAGGACAGGGCTGAGCACTGAAGCTTTCTTT.

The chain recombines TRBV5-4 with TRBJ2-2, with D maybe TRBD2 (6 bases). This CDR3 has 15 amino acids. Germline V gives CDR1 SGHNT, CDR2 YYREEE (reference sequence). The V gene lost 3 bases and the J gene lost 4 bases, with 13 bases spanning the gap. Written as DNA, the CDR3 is TGTGCCAGCAGCTCAGATCGACTAGGCACCGGGGAGCTGTTTTTT. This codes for CASSSDRLGTGELFF.

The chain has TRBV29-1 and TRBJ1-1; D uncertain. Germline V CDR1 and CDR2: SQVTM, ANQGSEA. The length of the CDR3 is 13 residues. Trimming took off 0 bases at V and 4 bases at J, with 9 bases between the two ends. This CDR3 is CSVEDRTITEAFF. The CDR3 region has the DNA TGCAGCGTTGAAGATCGTACAATCACTGAAGCTTTCTTT. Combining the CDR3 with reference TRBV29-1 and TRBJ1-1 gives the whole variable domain SAVISQKPSRDICQRGTSLTIQCQVDSQVTMMFWYRQQPGQSLTLIATANQGSEATYESGFVIDKFPISRPNLTFSTLTVSNMSPEDSSIYLCSVEDRTITEAFFGQGTRLTVV.

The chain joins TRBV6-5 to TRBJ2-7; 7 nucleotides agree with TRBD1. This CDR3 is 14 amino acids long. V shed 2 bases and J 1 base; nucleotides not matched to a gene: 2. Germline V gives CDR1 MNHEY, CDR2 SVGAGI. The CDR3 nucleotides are TGTGCCAGCAGTTACGGCAGGGGGTCCTACGAGCAGTACTTC. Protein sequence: CASSYGRGSYEQYF.

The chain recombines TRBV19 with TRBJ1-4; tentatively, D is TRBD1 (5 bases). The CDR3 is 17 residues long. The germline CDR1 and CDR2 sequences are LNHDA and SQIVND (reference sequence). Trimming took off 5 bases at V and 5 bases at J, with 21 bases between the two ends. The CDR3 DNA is TGTGCCAGTAGTGTCTACTCCCTCCAGGGTGGCAATGAAAAACTGTTTTTT. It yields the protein CASSVYSLQGGNEKLFF.

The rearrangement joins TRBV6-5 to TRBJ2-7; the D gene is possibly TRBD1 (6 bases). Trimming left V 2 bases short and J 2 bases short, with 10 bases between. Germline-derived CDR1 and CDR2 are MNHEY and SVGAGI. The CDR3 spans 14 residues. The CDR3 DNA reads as TGTGCCAGCAGTTACGGCAGGGGACCCTACGAGCAGTACTTC. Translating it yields CASSYGRGPYEQYF.

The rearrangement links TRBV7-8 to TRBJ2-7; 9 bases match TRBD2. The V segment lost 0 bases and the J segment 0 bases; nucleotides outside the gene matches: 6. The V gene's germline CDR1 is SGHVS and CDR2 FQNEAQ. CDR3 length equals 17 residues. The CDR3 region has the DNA TGTGCCAGCAGCTTAGCGTTTAGCGGGGGCGACTCCTACGAGCAGTACTTC. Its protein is CASSLAFSGGDSYEQYF.

CDR3 residues: CASSQEAGEQFF. CDR3 bases: TGTGCCAGCAGCCAAGAAGCGGGTGAGCAGTTCTTC. The chain recombines TRBV14 with TRBJ2-1; tentatively, D is TRBD2 (6 bases). There are 12 residues in the CDR3. V was shortened by 0 bases and J by 9 bases, with 6 bases between the two germline ends. Looked up from germline, CDR1 is SGHDN and CDR2 is FVKESK.